The 5 T cell receptor beta chains presented below share a single source sample, sequenced in a study of PD-1 blockade in classical Hodgkin lymphoma. Regarding time point: cycle 4 day 1 (C4D1), after less than 7 weeks of nivolumab. Relapses following autologous stem cell transplantation were seen in all patients, with brentuximab vedotin exposure varying. Method: immunoSEQ multiplex PCR; TCRdb's copy keeps in-frame clones and lacks some. This table has about 20,000 clones, 76% appearing once. The input for sequencing was peripheral blood mononuclear cells (PBMCs), taken before the fourth cycle of nivolumab. These receptors all stem from a human donor with classical Hodgkin lymphoma.

The chain joins TRBV6-6 to TRBJ2-5; D is undetermined. The V gene's germline CDR1 is MNHNY and CDR2 SVGAGI (reference sequence). V was trimmed by 2 bases and J by 2 bases, leaving 9 bases between them. The CDR3 runs 14 residues. For the CDR3, the DNA is TGTGCCAGCAGTTACCTCCCGGATCAAGAGACCCAGTACTTC. This gives the protein CASSYLPDQETQYF.

In this sample, this clone is medium-sized. V gene TRBV7-9 combines with J gene TRBJ1-5; D call uncertain. The CDR3 totals 15 residues. The V end lost 4 bases, the J end lost 7 bases, and 17 bases lay between the germline ends. Germline V gives CDR1 SEHNR, CDR2 FQNEAQ (reference sequence). The CDR3, as DNA: TGTGCCAGCAGCTCCGAAAAGACGGCGGGACAGCCCCAGCATTTT. Amino acids: CASSSEKTAGQPQHF.

The chain couples TRBV5-1 to TRBJ2-2; a weak D match, TRBD1 (6 bases). The CDR3 runs 15 residues. CDR1 and CDR2 (germline): SGHRS, YFSETQ. Trimming removed 0 bases from V and 4 bases from J, with 10 bases in between. In DNA form, the CDR3 reads TGCGCCAGCAGCTTGGGTGTCAGGGGCACCGGGGAGCTGTTTTTT. It is translated as CASSLGVRGTGELFF.

This clone was detected a few times. The chain links TRBV29-1 to TRBJ2-1, with no clear D. V lost 5 bases, J lost 10 bases, and 9 bases lay in between. The germline CDR1 and CDR2 sequences are SQVTM and ANQGSEA. CDR3 length: 10 residues. CDR3 DNA: TGCAGCGTTATTCCCGGGGAGCAGTTCTTC. This sequence encodes CSVIPGEQFF.

The rearrangement uses TRBV6-5 and TRBJ1-5; no clear D gene. Germline V CDR1 and CDR2: MNHEY, SVGAGI. The CDR3 is made up of 14 amino acids. V was clipped by 4 bases and J by 3 bases, with 10 bases between them. The CDR3 loop reads CASSWVLINQPQHF. CDR3 DNA: TGTGCCAGCAGTTGGGTTCTGATCAATCAGCCCCAGCATTTT.